This TCR beta chain was observed in a study of CD8 T cells in ankylosing spondylitis. TCRdb recomputed calls from the 5' RACE reads with MiXCR, one row per CDR3 protein. The sample consists of 200,000 or so distinct CDR3 sequences, 18% of them appearing once. Many counts were recorded for this clonotype. Antigen unknown. Trimming left V 8 bases short and J 9 bases short, with 17 bases between. The CDR3 has 13 residues. Germline V gene sequence: CDR1 LNHDA, CDR2 SQIVND (reference sequence). Study-wide points: From matched ankylosing spondylitis synovial fluid, disease-linked clones were reportedly recovered at significantly enriched levels.

This sequence originates from a male donor under 30 with ankylosing spondylitis or in good health (not recorded which). The rearrangement uses TRBV19 and TRBJ2-1, with unresolved D. The sample was blood, either unsorted or a sorted T cell fraction (not recorded which). CDR3 loop: CASGAGRLSEQFF. The CDR3 DNA is TGTGCCAGTGGAGCAGGTCGTTTGAGTGAGCAGTTCTTC.